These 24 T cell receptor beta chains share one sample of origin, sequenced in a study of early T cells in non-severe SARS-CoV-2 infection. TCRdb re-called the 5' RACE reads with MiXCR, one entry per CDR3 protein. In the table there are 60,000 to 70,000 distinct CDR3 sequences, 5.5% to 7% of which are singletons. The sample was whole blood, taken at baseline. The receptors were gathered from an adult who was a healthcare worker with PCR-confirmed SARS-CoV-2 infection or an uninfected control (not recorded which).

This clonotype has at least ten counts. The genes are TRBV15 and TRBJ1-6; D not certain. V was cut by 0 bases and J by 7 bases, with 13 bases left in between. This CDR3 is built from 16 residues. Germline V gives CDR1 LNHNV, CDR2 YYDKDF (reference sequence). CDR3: CATSRDSNTPNSPLHF. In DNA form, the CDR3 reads TGTGCCACCAGCAGAGATAGCAACACCCCGAATTCACCCCTCCACTTT.

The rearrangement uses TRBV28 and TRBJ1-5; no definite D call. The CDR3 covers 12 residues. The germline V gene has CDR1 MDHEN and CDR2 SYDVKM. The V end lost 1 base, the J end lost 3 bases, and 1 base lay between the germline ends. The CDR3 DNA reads TGTGCCAGCAGTTTATACAATCAGCCCCAGCATTTT. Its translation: CASSLYNQPQHF.

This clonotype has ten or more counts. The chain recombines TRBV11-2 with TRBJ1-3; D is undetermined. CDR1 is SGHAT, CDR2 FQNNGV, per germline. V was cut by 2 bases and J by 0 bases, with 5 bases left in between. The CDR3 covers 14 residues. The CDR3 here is CASSLMSSGNTIYF. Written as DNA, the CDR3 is TGTGCCAGCAGCTTAATGAGCTCTGGAAACACCATATATTTT.

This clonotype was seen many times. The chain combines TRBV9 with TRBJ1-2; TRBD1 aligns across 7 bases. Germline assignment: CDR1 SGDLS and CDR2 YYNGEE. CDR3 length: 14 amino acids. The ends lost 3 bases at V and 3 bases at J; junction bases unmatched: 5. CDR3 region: CASSDGDSHYGYTF. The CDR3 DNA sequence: TGTGCCAGCAGCGACGGGGACAGTCACTATGGCTACACCTTC.

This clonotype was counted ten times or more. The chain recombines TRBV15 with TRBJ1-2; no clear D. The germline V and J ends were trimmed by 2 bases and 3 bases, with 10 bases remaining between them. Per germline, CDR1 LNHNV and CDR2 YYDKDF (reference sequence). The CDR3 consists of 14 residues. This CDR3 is CATSRTSGYYGYTF. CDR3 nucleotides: TGTGCCACCAGCAGAACCTCGGGTTACTATGGCTACACCTTC.

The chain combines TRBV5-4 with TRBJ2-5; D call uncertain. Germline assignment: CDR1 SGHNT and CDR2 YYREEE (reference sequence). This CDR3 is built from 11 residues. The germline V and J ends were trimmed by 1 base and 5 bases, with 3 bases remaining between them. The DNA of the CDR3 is TGTGCCAGCAGCTTGAGTGAGACCCAGTACTTC. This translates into CASSLSETQYF.

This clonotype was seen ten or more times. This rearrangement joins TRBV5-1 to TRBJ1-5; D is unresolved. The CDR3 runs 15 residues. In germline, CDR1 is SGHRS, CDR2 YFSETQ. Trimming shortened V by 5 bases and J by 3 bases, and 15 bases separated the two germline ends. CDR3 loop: CASRKDHGDNQPQHF. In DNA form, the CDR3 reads TGCGCCAGCAGAAAGGACCACGGCGACAATCAGCCCCAGCATTTT. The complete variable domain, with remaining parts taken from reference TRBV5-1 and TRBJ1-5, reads KAGVTQTPRYLIKTRGQQVTLSCSPISGHRSVSWYQQTPGQGLQFLFEYFSETQRNKGNFPGRFSGRQFSNSRSEMNVSTLELGDSALYLCASRKDHGDNQPQHFGDGTRLSIL.

The CDR3 loop is CASTTPPPGQGGDTQYF. The CDR3, as DNA: TGTGCCAGCACTACCCCCCCCCCGGGACAGGGAGGCGATACGCAGTATTTT. The V call is TRBV7-9, the J call TRBJ2-3; 9 bases match TRBD1. This CDR3 region has 17 residues. Germline V gene lookup returns CDR1 SEHNR and CDR2 FQNEAQ (reference sequence). J was trimmed by 6 bases and V by 7 bases; bases with no gene match: 17.

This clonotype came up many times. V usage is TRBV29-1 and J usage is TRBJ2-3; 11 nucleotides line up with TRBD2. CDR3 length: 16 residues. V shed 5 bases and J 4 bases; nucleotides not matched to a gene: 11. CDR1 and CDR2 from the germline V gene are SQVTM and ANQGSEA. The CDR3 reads CSVPTLAGGRADTQYF. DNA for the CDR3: TGCAGCGTTCCTACCCTAGCGGGAGGACGAGCAGATACGCAGTATTTT.

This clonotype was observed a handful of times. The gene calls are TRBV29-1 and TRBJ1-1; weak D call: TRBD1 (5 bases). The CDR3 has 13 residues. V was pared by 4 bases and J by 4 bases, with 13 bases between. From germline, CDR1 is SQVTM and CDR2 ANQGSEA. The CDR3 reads CSVARGRGTEAFF. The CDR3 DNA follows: TGCAGCGTTGCCCGGGGGAGGGGCACTGAAGCTTTCTTT.

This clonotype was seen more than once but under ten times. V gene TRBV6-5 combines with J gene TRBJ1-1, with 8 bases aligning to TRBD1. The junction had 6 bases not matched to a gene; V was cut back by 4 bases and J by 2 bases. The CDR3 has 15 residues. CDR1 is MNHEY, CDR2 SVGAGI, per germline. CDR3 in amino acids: CASSSYRGSNTEAFF. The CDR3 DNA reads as TGTGCCAGCAGTTCGTACAGGGGGTCAAACACTGAAGCTTTCTTT.

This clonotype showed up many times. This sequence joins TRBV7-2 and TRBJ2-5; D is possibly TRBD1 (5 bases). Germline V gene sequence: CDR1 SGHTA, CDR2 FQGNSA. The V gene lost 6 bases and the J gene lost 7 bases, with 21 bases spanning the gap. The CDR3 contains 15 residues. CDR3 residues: CASSPGQGGYRTQYF. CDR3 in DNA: TGTGCCAGCAGTCCAGGGCAGGGCGGCTATAGGACCCAGTACTTC.

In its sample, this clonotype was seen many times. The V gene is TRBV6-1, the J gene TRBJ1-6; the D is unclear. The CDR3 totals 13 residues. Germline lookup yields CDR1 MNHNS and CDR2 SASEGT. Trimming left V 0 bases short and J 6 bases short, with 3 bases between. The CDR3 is CASSEAFNSPLHF. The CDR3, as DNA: TGTGCCAGCAGTGAAGCCTTTAATTCACCCCTCCACTTT.

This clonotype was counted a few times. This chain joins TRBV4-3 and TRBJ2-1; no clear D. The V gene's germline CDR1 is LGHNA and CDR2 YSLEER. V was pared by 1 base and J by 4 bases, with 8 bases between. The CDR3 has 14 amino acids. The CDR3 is CASSQVPFYNEQFF. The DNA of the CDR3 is TGCGCCAGCAGCCAAGTTCCATTTTACAATGAGCAGTTCTTC.

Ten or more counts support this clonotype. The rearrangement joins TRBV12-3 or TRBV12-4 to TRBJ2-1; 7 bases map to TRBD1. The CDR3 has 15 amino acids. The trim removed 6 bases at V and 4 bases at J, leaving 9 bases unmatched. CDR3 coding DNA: TGTGCCAGCAGCGCTTTGGGACAGACTTACAATGAGCAGTTCTTC. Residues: CASSALGQTYNEQFF.

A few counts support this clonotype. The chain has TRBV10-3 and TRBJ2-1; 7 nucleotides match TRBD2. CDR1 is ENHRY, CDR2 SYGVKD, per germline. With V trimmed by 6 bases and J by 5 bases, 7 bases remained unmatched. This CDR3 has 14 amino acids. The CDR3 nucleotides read TGTGCCATCAGCCAACCCGGGACTAACAATGAGCAGTTCTTC. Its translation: CAISQPGTNNEQFF.

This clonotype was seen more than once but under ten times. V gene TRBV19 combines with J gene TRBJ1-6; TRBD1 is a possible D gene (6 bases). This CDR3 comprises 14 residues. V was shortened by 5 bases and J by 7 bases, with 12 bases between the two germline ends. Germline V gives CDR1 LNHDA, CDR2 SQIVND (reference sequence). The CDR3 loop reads CASSLRTENSPLHF. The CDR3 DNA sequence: TGTGCCAGTAGTTTACGGACAGAGAATTCACCCCTCCACTTT.

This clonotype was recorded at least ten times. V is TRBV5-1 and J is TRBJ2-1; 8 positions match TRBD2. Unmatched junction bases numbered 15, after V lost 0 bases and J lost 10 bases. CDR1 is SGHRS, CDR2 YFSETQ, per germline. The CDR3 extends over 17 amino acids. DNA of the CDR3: TGCGCCAGCAGCTTGGCGGTTAGCGGGACAACCGGAGGGGAGCAGTTCTTC. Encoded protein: CASSLAVSGTTGGEQFF.

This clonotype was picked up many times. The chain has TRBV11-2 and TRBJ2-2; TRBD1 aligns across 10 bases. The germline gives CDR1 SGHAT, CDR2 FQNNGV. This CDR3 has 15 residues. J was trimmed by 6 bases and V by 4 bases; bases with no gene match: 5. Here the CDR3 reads CASSYRQGAAGELFF. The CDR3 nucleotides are TGTGCCAGCAGCTACAGACAGGGGGCGGCCGGGGAGCTGTTTTTT.

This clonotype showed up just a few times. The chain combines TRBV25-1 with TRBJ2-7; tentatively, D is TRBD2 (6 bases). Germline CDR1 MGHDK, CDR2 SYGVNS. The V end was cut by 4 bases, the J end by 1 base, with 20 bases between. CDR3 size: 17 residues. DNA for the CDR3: TGTGCCAGCAGTGGGGGGGATGTGCGGGTATTGTCCTACGAGCAGTACTTC. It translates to CASSGGDVRVLSYEQYF.

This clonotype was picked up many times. CDR3 nucleotides: TGCAGTGCTCCAGACCATATCCAAGAGACCCAGTACTTC. Its protein is CSAPDHIQETQYF. The J gene is TRBJ2-5, the V gene TRBV20-1; no reliable D call. V lost 5 bases to trimming and J lost 1 base, with 11 bases between them. The CDR3 is made up of 13 amino acids. CDR1 DFQATT and CDR2 SNEGSKA come from the germline V gene (reference sequence).

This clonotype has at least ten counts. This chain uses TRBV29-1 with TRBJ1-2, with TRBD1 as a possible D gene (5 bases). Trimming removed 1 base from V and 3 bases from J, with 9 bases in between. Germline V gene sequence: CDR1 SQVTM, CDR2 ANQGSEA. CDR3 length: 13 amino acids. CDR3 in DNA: TGCAGCGTTGAAGTACAGGTCCACTATGGCTACACCTTC. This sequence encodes CSVEVQVHYGYTF.

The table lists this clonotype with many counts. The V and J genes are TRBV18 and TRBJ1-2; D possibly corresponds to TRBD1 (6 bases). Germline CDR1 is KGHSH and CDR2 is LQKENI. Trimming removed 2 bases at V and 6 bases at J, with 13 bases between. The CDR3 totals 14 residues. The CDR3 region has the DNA TGTGCCAGCTCACCAACACAGGGTTTCGATGGCTACACCTTC. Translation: CASSPTQGFDGYTF.

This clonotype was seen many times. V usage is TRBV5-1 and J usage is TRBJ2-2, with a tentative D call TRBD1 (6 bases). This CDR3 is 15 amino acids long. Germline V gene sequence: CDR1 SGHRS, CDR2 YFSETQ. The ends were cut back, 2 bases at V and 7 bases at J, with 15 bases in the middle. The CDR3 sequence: CASSFGTRGGGELFF. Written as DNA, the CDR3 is TGCGCCAGCAGCTTTGGGACCAGGGGCGGCGGGGAGCTGTTTTTT.